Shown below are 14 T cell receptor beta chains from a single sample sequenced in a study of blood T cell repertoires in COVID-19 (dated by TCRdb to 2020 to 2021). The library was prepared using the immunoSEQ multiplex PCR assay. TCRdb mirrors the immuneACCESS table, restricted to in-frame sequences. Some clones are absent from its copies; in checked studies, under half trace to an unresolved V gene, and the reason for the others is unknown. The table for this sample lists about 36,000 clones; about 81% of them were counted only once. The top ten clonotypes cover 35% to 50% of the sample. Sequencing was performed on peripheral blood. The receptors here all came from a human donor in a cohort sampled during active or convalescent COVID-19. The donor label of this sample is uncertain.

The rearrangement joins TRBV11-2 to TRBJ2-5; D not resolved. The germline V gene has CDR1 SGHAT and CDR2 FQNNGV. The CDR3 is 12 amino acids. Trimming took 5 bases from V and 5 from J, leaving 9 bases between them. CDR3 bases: TGTGCCAGCAGCCCGGTGAGGGAGACCCAGTACTTC. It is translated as CASSPVRETQYF.

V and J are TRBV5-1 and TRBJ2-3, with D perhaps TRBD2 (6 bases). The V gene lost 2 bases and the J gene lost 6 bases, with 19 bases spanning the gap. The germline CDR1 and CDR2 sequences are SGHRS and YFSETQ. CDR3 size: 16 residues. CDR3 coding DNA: TGCGCCAGCAGCTTCCGCGGGGCTGGTAATTCGGATACGCAGTATTTT. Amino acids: CASSFRGAGNSDTQYF.

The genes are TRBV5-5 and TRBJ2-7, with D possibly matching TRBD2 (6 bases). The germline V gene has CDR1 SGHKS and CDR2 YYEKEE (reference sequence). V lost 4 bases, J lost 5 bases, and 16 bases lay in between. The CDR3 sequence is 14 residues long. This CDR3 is CASSLWERANEQYF. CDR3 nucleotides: TGTGCCAGCAGCCTTTGGGAGCGGGCTAACGAGCAGTACTTC.

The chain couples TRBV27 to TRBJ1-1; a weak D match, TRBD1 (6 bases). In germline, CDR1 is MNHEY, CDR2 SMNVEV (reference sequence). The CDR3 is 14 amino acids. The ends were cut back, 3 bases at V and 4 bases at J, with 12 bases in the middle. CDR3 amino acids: CASSFHRGITEAFF. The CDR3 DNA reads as TGTGCCAGCAGTTTTCATAGGGGGATCACTGAAGCTTTCTTT.

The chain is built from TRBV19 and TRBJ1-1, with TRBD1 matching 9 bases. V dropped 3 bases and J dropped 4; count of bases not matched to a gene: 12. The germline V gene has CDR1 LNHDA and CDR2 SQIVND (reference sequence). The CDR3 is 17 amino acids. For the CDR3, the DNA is TGTGCCAGTAGTATTTCCCAGGACAGGGGATTGGGCACTGAAGCTTTCTTT. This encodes CASSISQDRGLGTEAFF.

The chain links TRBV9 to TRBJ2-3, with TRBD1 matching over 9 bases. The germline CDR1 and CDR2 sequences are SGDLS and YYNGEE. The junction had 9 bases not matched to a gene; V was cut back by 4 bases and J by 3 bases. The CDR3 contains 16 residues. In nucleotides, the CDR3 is TGTGCCAGCAGCACCCTGGGACAGGGAGGGACAGATACGCAGTATTTT. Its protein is CASSTLGQGGTDTQYF.

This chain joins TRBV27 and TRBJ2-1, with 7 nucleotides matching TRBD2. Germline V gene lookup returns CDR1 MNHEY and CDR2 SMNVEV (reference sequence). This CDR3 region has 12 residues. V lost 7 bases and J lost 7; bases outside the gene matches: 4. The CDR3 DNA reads TGTGCCAGCAAGACTAGCTGGAATGAGCAGTTCTTC. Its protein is CASKTSWNEQFF.

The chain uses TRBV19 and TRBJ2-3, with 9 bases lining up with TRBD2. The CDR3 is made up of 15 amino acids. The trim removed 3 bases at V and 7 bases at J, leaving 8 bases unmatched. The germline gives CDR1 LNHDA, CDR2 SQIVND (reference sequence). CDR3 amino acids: CASSMLSGGRNTQYF. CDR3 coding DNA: TGTGCCAGTAGTATGTTGAGCGGGGGGAGGAATACGCAGTATTTT.

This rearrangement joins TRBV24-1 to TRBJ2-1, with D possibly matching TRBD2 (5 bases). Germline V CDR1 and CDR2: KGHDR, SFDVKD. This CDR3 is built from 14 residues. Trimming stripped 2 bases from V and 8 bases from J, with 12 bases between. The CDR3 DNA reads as TGTGCCACCAGTGATTCTAGGACTCGGGATGAGCAGTTCTTC. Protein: CATSDSRTRDEQFF.

CDR3 DNA sequence: TGCGCCAGCAGCCTGTCTTCCTACGAGCAGTACTTC. It specifies CASSLSSYEQYF. This chain connects TRBV4-1 to TRBJ2-7; D unresolved. The germline V gene encodes CDR1 MGHRA and CDR2 YSYEKL. Trimming pared 4 bases from V and 1 base from J, leaving 5 bases between. The CDR3 length is 12 residues.

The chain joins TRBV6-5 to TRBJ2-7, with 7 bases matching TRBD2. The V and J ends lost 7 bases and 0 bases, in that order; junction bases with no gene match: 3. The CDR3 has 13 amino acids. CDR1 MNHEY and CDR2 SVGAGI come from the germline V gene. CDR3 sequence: CASKAGVSYEQYF. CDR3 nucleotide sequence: TGTGCCAGCAAGGCGGGAGTCTCCTACGAGCAGTACTTC.

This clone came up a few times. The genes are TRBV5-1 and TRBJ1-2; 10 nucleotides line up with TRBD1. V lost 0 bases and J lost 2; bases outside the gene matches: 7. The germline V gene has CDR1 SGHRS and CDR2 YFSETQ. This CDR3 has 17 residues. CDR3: CASSLATGTGANYGYTF. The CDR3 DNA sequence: TGCGCCAGCAGCTTGGCCACCGGGACAGGGGCCAACTATGGCTACACCTTC.

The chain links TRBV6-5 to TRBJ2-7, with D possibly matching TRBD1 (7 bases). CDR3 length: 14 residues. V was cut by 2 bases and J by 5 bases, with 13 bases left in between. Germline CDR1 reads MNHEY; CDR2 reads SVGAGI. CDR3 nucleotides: TGTGCCAGCAGTTACGTACAGGGGAGGAACGAGCAGTACTTC. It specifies CASSYVQGRNEQYF.

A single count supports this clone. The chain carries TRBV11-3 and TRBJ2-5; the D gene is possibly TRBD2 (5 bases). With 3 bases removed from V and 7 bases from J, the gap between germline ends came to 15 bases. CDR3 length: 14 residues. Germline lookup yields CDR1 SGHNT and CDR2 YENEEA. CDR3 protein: CASSLLGREGTQYF. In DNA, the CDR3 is TGTGCCAGCAGCTTGCTGGGGAGAGAGGGGACCCAGTACTTC.